These 32 T cell receptor beta chains were all obtained from the same sample, sequenced in a study of shared clonotypes between healthy human individuals. TCRdb's copy holds only in-frame clones and misses some; the assay was immunoSEQ multiplex PCR. The repertoire has around 2.5 million clones, approximately 93% of them found once; the top ten carry more than 0.35%. The sequenced material came from naive CD4+ T cells from PBMCs. Regarding subset: CD45RA+ positively selected. These receptors all come from a young man in good health. Some clones in this sample may be carry-over from other donors' samples.

V gene TRBV5-6 combines with J gene TRBJ2-1; possibly TRBD1 for D (6 bases). The CDR3 length is 17 residues. The V end lost 4 bases, the J end lost 0 bases, and 17 bases lay between the germline ends. Germline lookup yields CDR1 SGHDT and CDR2 YYEEEE. The CDR3 DNA reads TGTGCCAGCAGCCAGGGGTTTGTGTCGAGCTCCTACAATGAGCAGTTCTTC. It specifies CASSQGFVSSSYNEQFF.

CDR3 residues: CASTIGTGANEQFF. In nucleotides, the CDR3 is TGTGCCAGCACCATAGGGACAGGAGCCAATGAGCAGTTCTTC. The rearrangement joins TRBV28 to TRBJ2-1; 8 bases are a match to TRBD1. This CDR3 comprises 14 residues. The trim removed 7 bases at V and 6 bases at J, leaving 8 bases unmatched. Germline V gene lookup returns CDR1 MDHEN and CDR2 SYDVKM.

V usage is TRBV15 and J usage is TRBJ2-1; 9 positions agree with TRBD1. The CDR3 has 14 residues. Trimming cost V 5 bases and J 6 bases; bases outside gene matches: 5. Looked up from germline, CDR1 is LNHNV and CDR2 is YYDKDF (reference sequence). CDR3 sequence reads: CATSVGTGINEQFF. CDR3 in DNA: TGTGCCACCAGCGTAGGGACAGGGATCAATGAGCAGTTCTTC.

The rearrangement joins TRBV6-5 to TRBJ1-2; D unresolved. The CDR3 runs 13 residues. V lost 2 bases to trimming and J lost 3 bases, with 7 bases between them. CDR1 is MNHEY and CDR2 is SVGAGI in the germline V gene. CDR3 sequence reads: CASSYEAYYGYTF. In DNA form, the CDR3 reads TGTGCCAGCAGTTACGAAGCTTACTATGGCTACACCTTC.

The V and J genes are TRBV4-1 and TRBJ1-4; D gene unclear. Trimming pared 2 bases from V and 8 bases from J, leaving 9 bases between. Germline V gene sequence: CDR1 MGHRA, CDR2 YSYEKL. CDR3 length: 13 residues. The CDR3 DNA sequence: TGCGCCAGCAGCCAAATAGGTCCGGAAAAACTGTTTTTT. Amino acid sequence: CASSQIGPEKLFF.

The chain has TRBV5-1 and TRBJ2-3, with 9 bases aligning to TRBD2. CDR3 length equals 14 residues. The ends lost 8 bases at V and 5 bases at J; junction bases unmatched: 9. Germline values: CDR1 SGHRS, CDR2 YFSETQ. The CDR3 loop reads CASSLAGPLDTQYF. In DNA form, the CDR3 reads TGCGCCAGTTCCCTAGCGGGACCCCTAGATACGCAGTATTTT.

The rearrangement joins TRBV2 to TRBJ2-7; D could derive from TRBD1 or TRBD2 (5 bases each). Germline V gives CDR1 SNHLY, CDR2 FYNNEI. This CDR3 has 13 amino acids. The V and J ends lost 4 bases and 9 bases respectively, with 16 bases between them. CDR3 residues: CASSVGPGGAQYF. CDR3 coding DNA: TGTGCCAGCAGTGTCGGCCCTGGGGGAGCGCAGTACTTC.

The chain carries TRBV7-2 and TRBJ2-3, with D possibly matching TRBD2 (6 bases). Germline V gene lookup returns CDR1 SGHTA and CDR2 FQGNSA. The CDR3 spans 15 residues. Trimming pared 5 bases from V and 2 bases from J, leaving 14 bases between. CDR3 nucleotide sequence: TGTGCCAGCAGCCCGAGCGGGCTACTCACAGATACGCAGTATTTT. It translates to CASSPSGLLTDTQYF.

This chain connects TRBV5-1 to TRBJ2-5, with 12 positions matching TRBD1. Losses at the gene ends were 4 bases for V and 4 bases for J; bases not matched to a gene: 5. Germline CDR1 is SGHRS and CDR2 is YFSETQ. The CDR3 runs 15 residues. As DNA, the CDR3 is TGCGCCAGCAGCGAGGGACAGGGGGCGGGAGAGACCCAGTACTTC. As protein: CASSEGQGAGETQYF.

The chain is built from TRBV11-3 and TRBJ2-3, with D perhaps matching TRBD1 (5 bases). Looked up from germline, CDR1 is SGHNT and CDR2 is YENEEA. The germline V and J ends were trimmed by 0 bases and 3 bases, with 10 bases remaining between them. The CDR3 consists of 15 residues. CDR3 residues: CASSLDGQGTDTQYF. The CDR3 region has the DNA TGTGCCAGCAGCTTAGACGGCCAGGGTACAGATACGCAGTATTTT.

V and J are TRBV28 and TRBJ2-1, with 7 nucleotides matching TRBD2. This CDR3 region has 13 residues. Germline V lookup: CDR1 MDHEN, CDR2 SYDVKM. The V segment lost 4 bases and the J segment 7 bases; nucleotides outside the gene matches: 4. The CDR3 reads CASSWGGRNEQFF. In DNA, the CDR3 is TGTGCCAGCAGTTGGGGGGGGAGGAATGAGCAGTTCTTC.

A single count supports this clone. The gene calls are TRBV5-1 and TRBJ1-4, with 7 bases aligning to TRBD1. This CDR3 comprises 14 residues. With V trimmed by 1 base and J by 8 bases, 5 bases remained unmatched. Germline-derived CDR1 and CDR2 are SGHRS and YFSETQ. The CDR3 nucleotides read TGCGCCAGCAGCTTGTGGACAGGCCGAGAAAAACTGTTTTTT. Amino acid sequence: CASSLWTGREKLFF.

The rearrangement joins TRBV28 to TRBJ1-5, with 9 nucleotides matching TRBD1. Germline assignment: CDR1 MDHEN and CDR2 SYDVKM. V gave up 7 bases and J gave up 4 bases; unmatched junction bases: 5. This CDR3 has 14 amino acids. The CDR3 DNA follows: TGTGCCAGCAACAGGGGGCGAATAAATCAGCCCCAGCATTTT. Its translation: CASNRGRINQPQHF.

This clone was found once. The rearrangement joins TRBV19 to TRBJ2-3, with D maybe TRBD1 (6 bases). Germline CDR1 reads LNHDA; CDR2 reads SQIVND (reference sequence). V lost 5 bases to trimming and J lost 3 bases, with 12 bases between them. There are 14 residues in the CDR3. The CDR3 DNA sequence: TGTGCCAGTAGTGCACAGGGTGGTACAGATACGCAGTATTTT. Translation: CASSAQGGTDTQYF.

V gene TRBV30 combines with J gene TRBJ2-2, with D perhaps TRBD2 (6 bases). The V and J ends lost 2 bases and 0 bases respectively, with 25 bases between them. The germline V gene encodes CDR1 GTSNPN and CDR2 SVGIG (reference sequence). This CDR3 spans 20 amino acids. This CDR3 reads CAWSRSPWTNNSANTGELFF. DNA for the CDR3: TGTGCCTGGAGTAGATCCCCGTGGACTAATAACAGCGCGAACACCGGGGAGCTGTTTTTT.

The rearrangement links TRBV5-4 to TRBJ2-2; TRBD1 agrees at 9 bases. CDR1 is SGHNT, CDR2 YYREEE, per germline (reference sequence). J was trimmed by 0 bases and V by 3 bases; bases with no gene match: 12. There are 19 residues in the CDR3. The CDR3: CASSSMSRTGATNTGELFF. CDR3 nucleotide sequence: TGTGCCAGCAGCTCAATGTCCCGGACAGGGGCGACGAACACCGGGGAGCTGTTTTTT.

The chain combines TRBV19 with TRBJ1-5; tentatively, D is TRBD1 (5 bases). Germline V lookup: CDR1 LNHDA, CDR2 SQIVND (reference sequence). CDR3 length equals 14 residues. V lost 3 bases and J 5 bases, leaving 11 bases between the germline ends. The CDR3 reads CASSIGTDYQPQHF. In nucleotides, the CDR3 is TGTGCCAGTAGTATTGGGACGGATTATCAGCCCCAGCATTTT.

The chain combines TRBV7-3 with TRBJ2-7; no clear D gene. CDR3 size: 13 residues. V gave up 4 bases and J gave up 6 bases, with 13 bases separating them. Germline values: CDR1 SGHTA, CDR2 FQGTGA. CDR3 amino acids: CASSSARWGEQYF. Here the CDR3 DNA reads TGTGCCAGCAGCTCGGCAAGGTGGGGCGAGCAGTACTTC. Supplemented by reference TRBV7-3 and TRBJ2-7, the full variable domain reads GAGVSQTPSNKVTEKGKYVELRCDPISGHTALYWYRQSLGQGPEFLIYFQGTGAADDSGLPNDRFFAVRPEGSVSTLKIQRTERGDSAVYLCASSSARWGEQYFGPGTRLTVT.

The chain has TRBV5-6 and TRBJ2-7; 7 positions match TRBD1. V shed 2 bases, J shed 3 bases, and the junction held 11 bases outside the gene matches. Germline assignment: CDR1 SGHDT and CDR2 YYEEEE. The CDR3 runs to 16 residues. This CDR3 reads CASSFRPRQGDYEQYF. CDR3 nucleotide sequence: TGTGCCAGCAGCTTCCGTCCCCGACAGGGAGACTACGAGCAGTACTTC.

The rearrangement uses TRBV28 and TRBJ2-1; 9 nucleotides align to TRBD2. From germline, CDR1 is MDHEN and CDR2 SYDVKM. The CDR3 runs 16 residues. V trimming: 6 bases; J trimming: 8 bases; junction bases outside the gene matches: 14. CDR3 amino acids: CASRTSGLAGRDEQFF. CDR3 DNA: TGTGCCAGCAGAACATCGGGACTAGCAGGCAGGGATGAGCAGTTCTTC.

The chain is built from TRBV5-6 and TRBJ2-6; no definite D call. The CDR3 extends over 15 amino acids. Trimming cost V 2 bases and J 0 bases, with 6 bases left between them. Germline loops: CDR1 SGHDT, CDR2 YYEEEE. As DNA, the CDR3 is TGTGCCAGCAGCTTATTACACTCTGGGGCCAACGTCCTGACTTTC. It yields the protein CASSLLHSGANVLTF.

V and J are TRBV23-1 and TRBJ2-4; D not resolved. TRBV23-1 is annotated as an ORF whose role is uncertain. The CDR3 extends over 15 amino acids. V was clipped by 1 base and J by 5 bases, with 12 bases between them. CDR3 sequence reads: CASSQCGKDENIQYF. CDR3 coding DNA: TGCGCCAGCAGTCAATGCGGCAAGGATGAAAACATTCAGTACTTC.

V and J are TRBV30 and TRBJ1-2; D is unresolved. Germline V gene data show CDR1 as GTSNPN and CDR2 as SVGIG (reference sequence). This CDR3 is built from 13 residues. Deletions cut 0 bases from V and 4 bases from J, with 9 bases between. The CDR3 bases are TGTGCCTGGAGTGTCGGGGTTGGCTATGGCTACACCTTC. Amino acids: CAWSVGVGYGYTF.

V usage is TRBV27 and J usage is TRBJ1-1, with a weak D call TRBD1 (6 bases). Trimming shortened V by 7 bases and J by 0 bases, and 9 bases separated the two germline ends. The CDR3 is 13 amino acids. Germline loops: CDR1 MNHEY, CDR2 SMNVEV (reference sequence). In DNA, the CDR3 is TGTGCCAGCACCAGGACAGTGAACACTGAAGCTTTCTTT. This gives the protein CASTRTVNTEAFF.

The chain is built from TRBV28 and TRBJ2-2, with 7 bases that match TRBD2. This CDR3 is built from 14 residues. Germline V gives CDR1 MDHEN, CDR2 SYDVKM. J was trimmed by 5 bases and V by 6 bases; bases with no gene match: 6. Here the CDR3 reads CASSMGGGTGELFF. In DNA form, the CDR3 reads TGTGCCAGCAGCATGGGCGGGGGAACCGGGGAGCTGTTTTTT.

The rearrangement uses TRBV6-5 and TRBJ2-2; the match to TRBD1 covers 10 bases. Trimming removed 4 bases from V and 4 bases from J; junction bases left unmatched: 3. Germline V gives CDR1 MNHEY, CDR2 SVGAGI. The CDR3 is 15 amino acids. The CDR3 loop is CASSWDRGSTGELFF. In DNA form, the CDR3 reads TGTGCCAGCAGTTGGGACAGGGGATCCACCGGGGAGCTGTTTTTT.

This clone was detected only once. The V call is TRBV4-1, the J call TRBJ2-1; 11 bases match TRBD2. The CDR3 is 14 amino acids. V gave up 0 bases and J gave up 9 bases; unmatched junction bases: 1. Germline V gives CDR1 MGHRA, CDR2 YSYEKL. In DNA form, the CDR3 reads TGCGCCAGCAGCCAAGACCTAGCGGGAGGTGAGCAGTTCTTC. Its translation is CASSQDLAGGEQFF.

V is TRBV27 and J is TRBJ1-1, with a possible D match to TRBD1 (6 bases). Between the trimmed V and J ends, which lost 3 bases and 3 bases, there was a span of 14 bases. Germline-derived CDR1 and CDR2 are MNHEY and SMNVEV (reference sequence). This CDR3 is built from 15 residues. The CDR3 protein is CASSFGTRRDTEAFF. DNA of the CDR3: TGTGCCAGCAGTTTCGGGACAAGAAGGGACACTGAAGCTTTCTTT.

The rearrangement joins TRBV11-2 to TRBJ2-3, with D perhaps TRBD2 (6 bases). The V gene lost 5 bases and the J gene lost 0 bases, with 12 bases spanning the gap. Germline CDR1 reads SGHAT; CDR2 reads FQNNGV. CDR3 size: 15 residues. The CDR3 loop reads CASSPGLYSTDTQYF. The DNA for the CDR3 is TGTGCCAGCAGCCCGGGACTTTATAGCACAGATACGCAGTATTTT.

This chain joins TRBV2 and TRBJ2-7, with D uncertain. Per the germline V gene, CDR1 is SNHLY and CDR2 is FYNNEI. The CDR3 totals 14 residues. The V and J ends lost 7 bases and 0 bases respectively, with 13 bases between them. CDR3 nucleotide sequence: TGTGCCAGCACCGGGCGGAGTACCTCCTACGAGCAGTACTTC. It encodes CASTGRSTSYEQYF.

V is TRBV7-2 and J is TRBJ2-3; D is perhaps TRBD2 (5 bases). The germline gives CDR1 SGHTA, CDR2 FQGNSA. The V end lost 5 bases, the J end lost 6 bases, and 21 bases lay between the germline ends. There are 16 residues in the CDR3. In DNA form, the CDR3 reads TGTGCCAGCAGCCCGCAACCCCCGCGGGCCGGGGATACGCAGTATTTT. Its protein product is CASSPQPPRAGDTQYF.

The chain couples TRBV11-2 to TRBJ2-1; unclear D gene. This CDR3 has 15 residues. Trimming took off 0 bases at V and 0 bases at J, with 6 bases between the two ends. Germline lookup yields CDR1 SGHAT and CDR2 FQNNGV. The CDR3 nucleotides read TGTGCCAGCAGCTTAGATTCATTCTCCTACAATGAGCAGTTCTTC. It encodes CASSLDSFSYNEQFF.